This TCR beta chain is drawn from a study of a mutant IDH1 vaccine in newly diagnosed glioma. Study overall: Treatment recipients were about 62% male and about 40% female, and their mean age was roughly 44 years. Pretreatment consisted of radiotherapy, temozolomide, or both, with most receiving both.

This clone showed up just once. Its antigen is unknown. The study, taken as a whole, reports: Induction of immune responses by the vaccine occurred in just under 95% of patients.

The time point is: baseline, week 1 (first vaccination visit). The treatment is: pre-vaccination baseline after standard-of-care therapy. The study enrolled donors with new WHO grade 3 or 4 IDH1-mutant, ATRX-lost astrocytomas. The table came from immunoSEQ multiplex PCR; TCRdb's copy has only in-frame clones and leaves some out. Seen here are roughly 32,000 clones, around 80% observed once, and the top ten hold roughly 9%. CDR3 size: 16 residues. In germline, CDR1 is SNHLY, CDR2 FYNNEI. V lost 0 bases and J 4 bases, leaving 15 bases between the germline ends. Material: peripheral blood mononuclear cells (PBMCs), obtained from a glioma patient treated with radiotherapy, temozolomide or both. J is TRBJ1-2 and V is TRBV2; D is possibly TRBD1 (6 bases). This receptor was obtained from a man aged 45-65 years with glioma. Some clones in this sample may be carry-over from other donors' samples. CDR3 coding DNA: TGTGCCAGCAGTGAAGCGCAGTACGGGGGCGGCTATGGCTACACCTTC. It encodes CASSEAQYGGGYGYTF.